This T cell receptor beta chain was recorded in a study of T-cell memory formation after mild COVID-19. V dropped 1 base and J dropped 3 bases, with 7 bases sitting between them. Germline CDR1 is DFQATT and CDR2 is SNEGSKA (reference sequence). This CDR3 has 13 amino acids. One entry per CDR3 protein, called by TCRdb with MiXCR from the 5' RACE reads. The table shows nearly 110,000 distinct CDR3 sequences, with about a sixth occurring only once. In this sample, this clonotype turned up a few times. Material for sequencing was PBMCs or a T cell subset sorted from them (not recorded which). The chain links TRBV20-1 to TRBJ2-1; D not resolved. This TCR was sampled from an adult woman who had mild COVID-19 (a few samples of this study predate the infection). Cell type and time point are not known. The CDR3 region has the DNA TGCAGTGCTAGAGCGTCAGACTACAATGAGCAGTTCTTC. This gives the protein CSARASDYNEQFF.